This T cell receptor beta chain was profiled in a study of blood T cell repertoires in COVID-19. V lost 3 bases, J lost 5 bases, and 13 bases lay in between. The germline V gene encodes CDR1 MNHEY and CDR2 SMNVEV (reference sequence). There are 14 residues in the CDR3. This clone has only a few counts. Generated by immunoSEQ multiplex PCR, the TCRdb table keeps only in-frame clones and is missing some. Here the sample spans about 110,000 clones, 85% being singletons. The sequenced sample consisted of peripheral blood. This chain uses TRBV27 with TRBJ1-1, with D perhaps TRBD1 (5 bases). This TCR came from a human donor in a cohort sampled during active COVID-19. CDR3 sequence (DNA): TGTGCCAGCAGTTTTGTAGGGGAGGGGACTGAAGCTTTCTTT. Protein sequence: CASSFVGEGTEAFF.